The 28 T cell receptor beta chains below were found in one sample sequenced in a study of CD8+CD57+ T cells in acquired aplastic anemia. Genomic DNA acted as the template from which TCR beta VDJ combination and CDR3 sequence profiling were carried out. TCRdb recomputed calls from the reads with MiXCR, one row per CDR3 protein. The table has some 140,000 distinct CDR3 sequences, roughly 54% seen once. By flow cytometry, patients selected for sequencing had shown an expansion of CD8+CD57+ cells. Sequenced sample: sorted CD4+, CD8+, or CD8+CD57+ T cells (not recorded which) from PBMCs. The receptors were sampled from a human donor with aplastic anemia.

Comment on this clonotype: Because the CDR3 is missing its conserved closing phenylalanine or tryptophan, this is likely a read error. The V and J genes are TRBV6-2 or TRBV6-3 and TRBJ1-2, with 11 bases fitting TRBD1. This CDR3 contains 16 residues. The germline gives CDR1 MNHEY, CDR2 SVGEGT. DNA for the CDR3: TGTGCCGGCAGTTACTCGAGGGACAGGGGGGACTATGGCTACACCTCC. Its translation: CAGSYSRDRGDYGYTS.

This clonotype has only one observation. The chain joins TRBV11-1 to TRBJ1-6; tentative D call: TRBD1 (5 bases). Trimming removed 3 bases at V and 5 bases at J, with 8 bases between. The V gene's germline CDR1 is SGHAT and CDR2 FQDESV (reference sequence). The CDR3 contains 14 residues. CDR3 sequence reads: CASSFRGNNSPLHF. The CDR3, as DNA: TGTGCCAGCAGCTTTCGGGGGAATAATTCACCCCTCCACTTT.

In this sample, this clonotype turned up a few times. This rearrangement joins TRBV24-1 to TRBJ1-6; D is uncertain. The germline CDR1 and CDR2 sequences are KGHDR and SFDVKD. The CDR3 is 12 residues long. Deletions cut 9 bases from V and 9 bases from J, with 11 bases between. The CDR3 region is CATVVMSSPLHF. The CDR3 DNA follows: TGTGCCACCGTCGTTATGAGTTCACCCCTCCACTTT.

This chain joins TRBV20-1 and TRBJ2-3; D is unresolved. V was pared by 6 bases and J by 1 base, with 14 bases between. This CDR3 is built from 14 residues. Germline V gene data show CDR1 as DFQATT and CDR2 as SNEGSKA (reference sequence). CDR3 in DNA: TGCAGTGCGGACGGGTGGGTTGGCACAGATACGCAGTATTTT. Amino acids: CSADGWVGTDTQYF.

The chain carries TRBV5-1 and TRBJ1-2; no clear D gene. The CDR3 is made up of 15 amino acids. V lost 0 bases to trimming and J lost 2 bases, with 11 bases between them. Germline lookup yields CDR1 SGHRS and CDR2 YFSETQ. Here the CDR3 reads CASSLAPVLNYGYTF. The CDR3 nucleotides read TGCGCCAGCAGCTTGGCTCCGGTACTCAACTATGGCTACACCTTC.

This clonotype has at least ten counts. The chain uses TRBV5-4 and TRBJ1-4, with D unclear. Trimming stripped 0 bases from V and 4 bases from J, with 1 base between. The CDR3 loop spans 12 amino acids. CDR1 SGHNT and CDR2 YYREEE come from the germline V gene (reference sequence). CDR3 nucleotides: TGTGCCAGCAGCTTGGGTAATGAAAAACTGTTTTTT. Protein sequence: CASSLGNEKLFF. The variable domain in full, with the rest retrieved from reference TRBV5-4 and TRBJ1-4, is ETGVTQSPTHLIKTRGQQVTLRCSSQSGHNTVSWYQQALGQGPQFIFQYYREEENGRGNFPPRFSGLQFPNYSSELNVNALELDDSALYLCASSLGNEKLFFGSGTQLSVL.

This clonotype was counted between two and nine times. J is TRBJ2-1 and V is TRBV20-1; a possible D gene is TRBD1 (6 bases). V gave up 8 bases and J gave up 8 bases, with 7 bases separating them. Germline assignment: CDR1 DFQATT and CDR2 SNEGSKA (reference sequence). CDR3 size: 9 residues. CDR3 DNA: TGCAGTCGACAGGATGAGCAGTTCTTC. It specifies CSRQDEQFF.

At least ten counts were recorded for this clonotype. The chain links TRBV19 to TRBJ1-6, with unresolved D. The CDR3 runs to 15 residues. CDR1 LNHDA and CDR2 SQIVND come from the germline V gene (reference sequence). Deletions cut 2 bases from V and 13 bases from J, with 18 bases between. This CDR3 reads CASSITPGRFEPLHF. The CDR3 DNA reads as TGTGCCAGTAGTATAACTCCCGGCCGGTTTGAGCCCCTCCACTTT.

Ten or more counts support this clonotype. In nucleotides, the CDR3 is TGTGCCCCAGTCCCCCGACAGGGCAATCAGCCCCAGCATTTT. Its translation: CAPVPRQGNQPQHF. The V gene is TRBV19, the J gene TRBJ1-5; maybe TRBD1 (6 bases). The CDR3 consists of 14 residues. Germline-derived CDR1 and CDR2 are LNHDA and SQIVND (reference sequence). Trimming stripped 11 bases from V and 2 bases from J, with 16 bases between.

This clonotype appeared many times. The rearrangement uses TRBV2 and TRBJ2-1; 14 bases fit TRBD2. Germline CDR1 SNHLY, CDR2 FYNNEI. This CDR3 spans 19 amino acids. V lost 3 bases and J lost 4; bases outside the gene matches: 11. CDR3 amino acids: CASSETSGGEENWYNEQFF. The CDR3 nucleotides read TGTGCCAGCAGTGAGACTAGCGGGGGGGAGGAGAACTGGTACAATGAGCAGTTCTTC.

The sample holds many counts of this clonotype. The gene calls are TRBV11-1 and TRBJ2-2; TRBD2 is a possible D gene (5 bases). Trimming took off 0 bases at V and 4 bases at J, with 15 bases between the two ends. Germline V gene data show CDR1 as SGHAT and CDR2 as FQDESV (reference sequence). The CDR3 runs 17 residues. The CDR3 loop is CASSLALKRITTGELFF. In DNA form, the CDR3 reads TGTGCCAGCAGCTTAGCGCTCAAGCGGATAACCACCGGGGAGCTGTTTTTT.

This clonotype appeared a single time. This chain uses TRBV6-1 with TRBJ1-2; 8 nucleotides agree with TRBD1. CDR1 and CDR2 from the germline V gene are MNHNS and SASEGT. The CDR3 contains 14 residues. The V and J ends lost 6 bases and 5 bases, in that order; junction bases with no gene match: 8. The CDR3 loop reads CASRDQDRVYGYTF. The CDR3 DNA reads as TGTGCCAGCAGGGACCAGGACAGGGTTTATGGCTACACCTTC.

The chain joins TRBV11-2 to TRBJ2-7; 7 nucleotides line up with TRBD1. Germline CDR1 and CDR2: SGHAT and FQNNGV. V shed 2 bases, J shed 5 bases, and the junction held 18 bases outside the gene matches. CDR3 length equals 18 residues. DNA for the CDR3: TGTGCCAGCAGCTTATATCATAATCTCATCGACAGGGCCAACGAGCAGTACTTC. Protein: CASSLYHNLIDRANEQYF.

V gene TRBV24-1 combines with J gene TRBJ1-2, with 8 bases aligning to TRBD1. This CDR3 spans 14 amino acids. V shed 4 bases and J 3 bases; nucleotides not matched to a gene: 3. The germline V gene encodes CDR1 KGHDR and CDR2 SFDVKD. The CDR3 region is CATSDPDRDYGYTF. Written as DNA, the CDR3 is TGTGCCACCAGTGACCCGGACAGGGACTATGGCTACACCTTC.

This clonotype was recorded once. The gene calls are TRBV19 and TRBJ2-1, with 7 bases that match TRBD1. J gave up 4 bases and V 5 bases, and 2 bases lay outside the gene matches. The germline CDR1 and CDR2 sequences are LNHDA and SQIVND (reference sequence). The CDR3 consists of 13 residues. The CDR3 DNA follows: TGTGCCAGTAGTCACAGGGGATACAATGAGCAGTTCTTC. As protein: CASSHRGYNEQFF.

Many counts were recorded for this clonotype. The chain employs TRBV20-1 and TRBJ2-7; D not certain. The germline V gene encodes CDR1 DFQATT and CDR2 SNEGSKA (reference sequence). This CDR3 has 11 residues. Trimming pared 3 bases from V and 6 bases from J, leaving 9 bases between. CDR3 sequence reads: CSARVALEQYF. The CDR3 nucleotides read TGCAGTGCTAGGGTAGCTCTCGAGCAGTACTTC.

CDR3 nucleotides: TGTGCCAGCAGTGCCCGGCTAGCGGGGGGCGATAGCCAAGAGACCCAGTACTTC. Amino acids: CASSARLAGGDSQETQYF. The rearrangement joins TRBV2 to TRBJ2-5, with 11 nucleotides matching TRBD2. CDR3 size: 18 residues. The junction had 11 bases not matched to a gene; V was cut back by 4 bases and J by 1 base. Germline loops: CDR1 SNHLY, CDR2 FYNNEI.

The rearrangement joins TRBV2 to TRBJ2-7; 10 nucleotides align to TRBD1. The CDR3 sequence is 13 residues long. CDR1 is SNHLY, CDR2 FYNNEI, per germline. The J segment lost 5 bases and the V segment lost 6 bases, leaving 4 bases of the junction unmatched. In nucleotides, the CDR3 is TGTGCCAGCAGACGGACAGGGGGGAACGAGCAGTACTTC. Its protein is CASRRTGGNEQYF. Complete variable domain (other parts from reference TRBV2 and TRBJ2-7): EPEVTQTPSHQVTQMGQEVILRCVPISNHLYFYWYRQILGQKVEFLVSFYNNEISEKSEIFDDQFSVERPDGSNFTLKIRSTKLEDSAMYFCASRRTGGNEQYFGPGTRLTVT.

The sample holds many counts of this clonotype. V and J are TRBV12-3 or TRBV12-4 and TRBJ2-3, with D unresolved. V lost 2 bases and J lost 1, with 10 bases in between. This CDR3 has 15 residues. The CDR3 loop is CASSLYSPGTDTQYF. CDR3 bases: TGTGCCAGCAGTTTATACAGTCCCGGCACAGATACGCAGTATTTT.

This clonotype was counted many times. The CDR3 loop reads CASIGDGNEQFF. The CDR3 DNA sequence: TGTGCCAGCATCGGTGATGGGAATGAGCAGTTCTTC. The chain has TRBV2 and TRBJ2-1; no firm D call. Germline V gives CDR1 SNHLY, CDR2 FYNNEI. The CDR3 has 12 residues. The germline V and J ends were trimmed by 7 bases and 7 bases, with 11 bases remaining between them.

Of note for this clonotype: This may be a read error, as it is one base from a much larger clone. The rearrangement uses TRBV2 and TRBJ2-4; 7 nucleotides align to TRBD2. J gave up 6 bases and V 10 bases, and 15 bases lay outside the gene matches. The CDR3 extends over 15 amino acids. Germline V gene sequence: CDR1 SNHLY, CDR2 FYNNEI. The CDR3 spells CANNTLAGGTNIQYF. Written as DNA, the CDR3 is TGTGCCAACAACACTTTGGCCGGGGGGACAAACATTCAGTACTTC.

The rearrangement uses TRBV24-1 and TRBJ2-3, with D hard to call. Germline V gene data show CDR1 as KGHDR and CDR2 as SFDVKD. The V gene lost 4 bases and the J gene lost 9 bases, with 10 bases spanning the gap. This CDR3 has 12 residues. In nucleotides, the CDR3 is TGTGCCACCAGTGACTTCGGAGCAACGCAGTATTTT. It encodes CATSDFGATQYF.

This clonotype was seen repeatedly, ten times or more. This chain links TRBV7-2 with TRBJ1-6; D is uncertain. The V end lost 6 bases, the J end lost 0 bases, and 6 bases lay between the germline ends. Looked up from germline, CDR1 is SGHTA and CDR2 is FQGNSA. The CDR3 has 14 residues. The CDR3 region is CASSKSSYNSPLHF. DNA for the CDR3: TGTGCCAGCAGTAAGAGCTCCTATAATTCACCCCTCCACTTT. The variable domain in full, with the rest retrieved from reference TRBV7-2 and TRBJ1-6, is GAGVSQSPSNKVTEKGKDVELRCDPISGHTALYWYRQSLGQGLEFLIYFQGNSAPDKSGLPSDRFSAERTGGSVSTLTIQRTQQEDSAVYLCASSKSSYNSPLHFGNGTRLTVT.

This clonotype was seen many times. The CDR3 DNA is TGTGCCATCAGTGGGGGGGCGATCGGGGAGCTGTTTTTT. The encoded protein is CAISGGAIGELFF. The rearrangement joins TRBV10-3 to TRBJ2-2; tentatively, D is TRBD1 or TRBD2 (6 bases each). CDR3 size: 13 residues. Germline CDR1 reads ENHRY; CDR2 reads SYGVKD. V shed 4 bases and J shed 7 bases, with 10 bases lying between them.

This clonotype was seen ten or more times. The chain couples TRBV6-2 or TRBV6-3 to TRBJ2-3, with TRBD2 identical over 10 bases. This CDR3 spans 15 amino acids. Germline CDR1 is MNHEY and CDR2 is SVGEGT. Trimming cost V 2 bases and J 2 bases; bases outside gene matches: 1. CDR3 loop: CASSYSGGATDTQYF. The CDR3 nucleotides are TGTGCCAGCAGTTACAGCGGGGGGGCCACAGATACGCAGTATTTT.

The V gene is TRBV9, the J gene TRBJ2-1, with 16 nucleotides matching TRBD2. This CDR3 is 19 amino acids long. The germline V gene has CDR1 SGDLS and CDR2 YYNGEE. The V segment lost 0 bases and the J segment 5 bases; nucleotides outside the gene matches: 8. CDR3 coding DNA: TGTGCCAGCAGCGTAGTGCGCGGGACTAGCGGGGGGGGAGACAATGAGCAGTTCTTC. Its protein product is CASSVVRGTSGGGDNEQFF. The complete variable domain, with remaining parts taken from reference TRBV9 and TRBJ2-1, reads DSGVTQTPKHLITATGQRVTLRCSPRSGDLSVYWYQQSLDQGLQFLIQYYNGEERAKGNILERFSAQQFPDLHSELNLSSLELGDSALYFCASSVVRGTSGGGDNEQFFGPGTRLTVL.

In DNA form, the CDR3 reads TGTGCCAGCAGCTTAGAGGTCGGGTGGAGCCACGAGCAGTACTTC. Residues: CASSLEVGWSHEQYF. The chain combines TRBV11-2 with TRBJ2-7; D not resolved. This CDR3 is built from 15 residues. V lost 0 bases and J 5 bases, leaving 14 bases between the germline ends. Germline V gene lookup returns CDR1 SGHAT and CDR2 FQNNGV.

Concerning this clonotype itself: Its ends do not fully match the called genes, so a read error is possible. This chain joins TRBV10-3 and TRBJ1-5; 9 bases map to TRBD1. CDR3 length: 15 residues. The germline V gene encodes CDR1 ENHRY and CDR2 SYGVKD. For the CDR3, the DNA is TGTGCCGTCAGTCGGGGACAGGGTCGGGATCAGCCCCAGCATTTT. Its translation: CAVSRGQGRDQPQHF.